These 29 T cell receptor beta chains were sequenced from one sample in a study of shared clonotypes between healthy human individuals. This table comes from immunoSEQ multiplex PCR, and its TCRdb copy is limited to in-frame clones, with some not included. The sample has roughly 760,000 clones; roughly 70% are singletons. Sequenced input: memory CD4+ T cells sorted from blood. As for subset: CD45RA-negative fraction. The receptors were sampled from a woman under 40 in good health.

V usage is TRBV9 and J usage is TRBJ1-1, with 9 bases that match TRBD1. Germline trimming cut 4 bases from V and 1 base from J; bases unmatched to any gene: 11. In germline, CDR1 is SGDLS, CDR2 YYNGEE. There are 17 residues in the CDR3. As DNA, the CDR3 is TGTGCCAGCAGCTCACTACCGAGGACAGGGGAGAACACTGAAGCTTTCTTT. This sequence encodes CASSSLPRTGENTEAFF.

The chain is built from TRBV28 and TRBJ1-3, with a tentative D call TRBD1 (6 bases). This CDR3 contains 15 residues. Trimming removed 6 bases at V and 2 bases at J, with 14 bases between. The germline gives CDR1 MDHEN, CDR2 SYDVKM. CDR3 bases: TGTGCCAGCAGGCCACAGGGAAGTACTGGAAACACCATATATTTT. It codes for CASRPQGSTGNTIYF.

In this sample, this clone turned up a few times. The V gene is TRBV7-2, the J gene TRBJ2-2; weak D call: TRBD2 (5 bases). With 5 bases removed from V and 5 bases from J, the gap between germline ends came to 15 bases. CDR1 is SGHTA, CDR2 FQGNSA, per germline. The CDR3 length is 15 residues. The CDR3 coding sequence is TGTGCCAGCAGCACCCAGGAGGTTGGGACCGGGGAGCTGTTTTTT. It is translated as CASSTQEVGTGELFF.

This chain links TRBV11-2 with TRBJ2-2; D remains ambiguous. This CDR3 contains 13 residues. Germline loops: CDR1 SGHAT, CDR2 FQNNGV. V lost 0 bases, J lost 6 bases, and 5 bases lay in between. This chain's CDR3 is CASSLDGPGELFF. CDR3 nucleotide sequence: TGTGCCAGCAGCTTAGACGGTCCCGGGGAGCTGTTTTTT.

This clone was recorded a few times. This sequence joins TRBV5-1 and TRBJ2-3, with 10 positions matching TRBD2. V lost 1 base, J lost 0 bases, and 5 bases stayed unmatched. The germline V gene encodes CDR1 SGHRS and CDR2 YFSETQ. The CDR3 runs to 17 residues. The CDR3 spells CASSLMASGSSTDTQYF. For the CDR3, the DNA is TGCGCCAGCAGCTTGATGGCTAGCGGGAGTAGCACAGATACGCAGTATTTT.

Regarding this clone: A much larger clone differs by one base, so this may be a read error. This sequence joins TRBV2 and TRBJ2-5; 11 bases map to TRBD2. The germline V gene has CDR1 SNHLY and CDR2 FYNNEI. Trimming at V came to 4 bases and at J to 2 bases, leaving 3 bases not matched to a gene. CDR3 length: 15 amino acids. The CDR3 coding sequence is TGTGCCAGCAGTGCCGGGACTAGCGGACAAGAGACCCAGTACTTC. Protein sequence: CASSAGTSGQETQYF.

CDR3 DNA sequence: TGTGCCAGCAGTGCAAGATTAGGGGCCTTCTACGAGCAGTACTTC. Translated: CASSARLGAFYEQYF. V and J are TRBV28 and TRBJ2-7; TRBD1 might be the D (5 bases). From germline, CDR1 is MDHEN and CDR2 SYDVKM. V shed 5 bases and J shed 3 bases, with 17 bases lying between them. The CDR3 extends over 15 amino acids.

The chain recombines TRBV5-1 with TRBJ2-7; D is possibly TRBD2 (5 bases). Deletions cut 7 bases from V and 0 bases from J, with 11 bases between. Germline loops: CDR1 SGHRS, CDR2 YFSETQ. This CDR3 is built from 13 residues. The CDR3 DNA reads TGCGCCAGCGGAGGCAGGAGCTCCTACGAGCAGTACTTC. Protein product: CASGGRSSYEQYF.

This sequence joins TRBV7-8 and TRBJ2-3; weak D call: TRBD2 (7 bases). This CDR3 has 19 amino acids. Germline V gives CDR1 SGHVS, CDR2 FQNEAQ. Trimming took off 3 bases at V and 7 bases at J, with 29 bases between the two ends. The chain's CDR3 is CASSFEPARTRGEGHTQYF. The CDR3 bases are TGTGCCAGCAGCTTCGAACCAGCCCGGACTAGGGGGGAAGGACATACGCAGTATTTT.

Points on this clone: The same CDR3 is also encoded by other DNA sequences in this sample. The rearrangement uses TRBV2 and TRBJ1-5; D is ambiguous. V was trimmed by 6 bases and J by 0 bases, leaving 9 bases between them. The CDR3 has 14 amino acids. Germline V gene sequence: CDR1 SNHLY, CDR2 FYNNEI. The CDR3 nucleotides read TGTGCCAGCAGCCGACTCAATAGCAATCAGCCCCAGCATTTT. Its protein is CASSRLNSNQPQHF.

V gene TRBV14 combines with J gene TRBJ1-2; D uncertain. The germline gives CDR1 SGHDN, CDR2 FVKESK. Trimming took 1 base from V and 10 from J, leaving 16 bases between them. The CDR3 runs to 14 residues. In DNA, the CDR3 is TGTGCCAGCAGCCAAGGACATTTAAGTGTTGCCTACACCTTC. Translating gives CASSQGHLSVAYTF.

V and J are TRBV27 and TRBJ1-5; 12 nucleotides agree with TRBD1. With V trimmed by 6 bases and J by 5 bases, 2 bases remained unmatched. CDR3 length: 14 amino acids. Germline lookup yields CDR1 MNHEY and CDR2 SMNVEV (reference sequence). The CDR3 nucleotides are TGTGCCAGCAGAGGGACAGGGGGCTATCAGCCCCAGCATTTT. Amino acids: CASRGTGGYQPQHF.

The chain is built from TRBV4-2 and TRBJ1-5; D is ambiguous. From germline, CDR1 is LGHNA and CDR2 YNFKEQ. The CDR3 contains 16 residues. V was pared by 2 bases and J by 2 bases, with 13 bases between. CDR3 in amino acids: CASSQKGTNGNQPQHF. CDR3 DNA: TGTGCCAGCAGCCAAAAGGGAACTAATGGCAATCAGCCCCAGCATTTT.

The chain carries TRBV6-1 and TRBJ1-1; no definite D call. Germline CDR1 is MNHNS and CDR2 is SASEGT. The CDR3 runs 14 residues. V lost 5 bases, J lost 1 base, and 11 bases lay in between. This CDR3 reads CASSLRRQNTEAFF. The CDR3 DNA reads TGTGCCAGCAGTTTACGTAGGCAGAACACTGAAGCTTTCTTT.

The chain combines TRBV10-2 with TRBJ2-2, with 7 bases lining up with TRBD2. The CDR3 length is 15 residues. The V gene end was trimmed by 4 bases and the J gene end by 4 bases; junction bases not matched to a gene: 6. Germline lookup yields CDR1 WSHSY and CDR2 SAAADI. CDR3 sequence: CASSGSGRGTGELFF. As DNA, the CDR3 is TGCGCCAGCAGTGGTTCAGGGAGGGGCACCGGGGAGCTGTTTTTT.

The rearrangement links TRBV7-8 to TRBJ2-5; D is unclear. CDR1 and CDR2 (germline): SGHVS, FQNEAQ. Trimming pared 5 bases from V and 5 bases from J, leaving 12 bases between. The CDR3 has 13 amino acids. The CDR3 DNA reads as TGTGCCAGCAGCCAAAATGGTGGGGAGACCCAGTACTTC. Amino acids: CASSQNGGETQYF.

This clone was picked up a small number of times. The gene calls are TRBV5-1 and TRBJ2-2, with TRBD1 matching 8 bases. This CDR3 region has 14 residues. CDR1 SGHRS and CDR2 YFSETQ come from the germline V gene. The V gene end was trimmed by 4 bases and the J gene end by 8 bases; junction bases not matched to a gene: 7. The CDR3 nucleotides are TGCGCCAGCAGCGGCGGACAGGGTACTGGGGAGCTGTTTTTT. Its protein is CASSGGQGTGELFF.

The V and J genes are TRBV7-9 and TRBJ1-2, with 8 bases fitting TRBD1. V shed 1 base and J 8 bases; nucleotides not matched to a gene: 3. The CDR3 loop spans 13 amino acids. Germline V lookup: CDR1 SEHNR, CDR2 FQNEAQ (reference sequence). The CDR3: CASSLETGAGYTF. CDR3 coding DNA: TGTGCCAGCAGCTTAGAGACAGGGGCGGGCTACACCTTC.

The chain carries TRBV6-5 and TRBJ1-5; 9 nucleotides align to TRBD1. J lost 6 bases, V lost 6 bases, and 6 bases had no gene match. The germline V gene encodes CDR1 MNHEY and CDR2 SVGAGI. The length of the CDR3 is 14 residues. In nucleotides, the CDR3 is TGTGCCAGCAGCACCGGACAGGGGAGTCAGCCCCAGCATTTT. This gives the protein CASSTGQGSQPQHF.

This chain joins TRBV11-2 and TRBJ2-7; weak D call: TRBD2 (6 bases). The CDR3 totals 14 residues. Germline V gene lookup returns CDR1 SGHAT and CDR2 FQNNGV. V lost 6 bases and J 6 bases, leaving 18 bases between the germline ends. In DNA form, the CDR3 reads TGTGCCAGCAGTCAAATCGGGGGTTGGCGCGAGCAGTACTTC. Translated, it gives CASSQIGGWREQYF.

This clone appeared a single time. The V gene is TRBV28, the J gene TRBJ1-1; D ambiguous. The CDR3 is 15 residues long. V was shortened by 1 base and J by 3 bases, with 12 bases between the two germline ends. The germline V gene has CDR1 MDHEN and CDR2 SYDVKM. Here the CDR3 DNA reads TGTGCCAGCAGTTTATTTAGGACTTCTCACACTGAAGCTTTCTTT. Its protein product is CASSLFRTSHTEAFF.

The chain links TRBV18 to TRBJ2-5; no clear D gene. V gave up 6 bases and J gave up 1 base, with 9 bases separating them. The V gene's germline CDR1 is KGHSH and CDR2 LQKENI. This CDR3 has 13 residues. CDR3: CASSYVSQETQYF. DNA of the CDR3: TGTGCCAGCTCGTATGTGAGCCAAGAGACCCAGTACTTC. Full variable domain (rest looked up from reference TRBV18 and TRBJ2-5): NAGVMQNPRHLVRRRGQEARLRCSPMKGHSHVYWYRQLPEEGLKFMVYLQKENIIDESGMPKERFSAEFPKEGPSILRIQQVVRGDSAAYFCASSYVSQETQYFGPGTRLLVL.

The chain is built from TRBV7-3 and TRBJ2-5, with 10 bases identical to TRBD2. With 4 bases clipped from V and 2 bases from J, the junction kept 7 bases outside the gene matches. The germline CDR1 and CDR2 sequences are SGHTA and FQGTGA. The CDR3 has 16 amino acids. DNA of the CDR3: TGTGCCAGCAGCTCCGGACTAGCGGTGGAACAAGAGACCCAGTACTTC. It encodes CASSSGLAVEQETQYF. Full variable domain (missing parts from reference TRBV7-3 and TRBJ2-5): GAGVSQTPSNKVTEKGKYVELRCDPISGHTALYWYRQSLGQGPEFLIYFQGTGAADDSGLPNDRFFAVRPEGSVSTLKIQRTERGDSAVYLCASSSGLAVEQETQYFGPGTRLLVL.

This clone was recorded only once. V usage is TRBV19 and J usage is TRBJ1-1, with TRBD1 identical over 7 bases. The CDR3 is 15 residues long. V was clipped by 2 bases and J by 1 base; unmatched bases: 4. Germline lookup yields CDR1 LNHDA and CDR2 SQIVND (reference sequence). DNA for the CDR3: TGTGCCAGTAGTATAAGGGGGACAGCGAACACTGAAGCTTTCTTT. This encodes CASSIRGTANTEAFF. Full variable domain (outside the CDR3, taken from reference TRBV19 and TRBJ1-1): DGGITQSPKYLFRKEGQNVTLSCEQNLNHDAMYWYRQDPGQGLRLIYYSQIVNDFQKGDIAEGYSVSREKKESFPLTVTSAQKNPTAFYLCASSIRGTANTEAFFGQGTRLTVV.

V and J are TRBV7-2 and TRBJ2-5; 9 bases are a match to TRBD2. J gave up 1 base and V 2 bases, and 5 bases lay outside the gene matches. Germline assignment: CDR1 SGHTA and CDR2 FQGNSA. The CDR3 extends over 16 amino acids. The CDR3 protein is CASSLWPSGAQETQYF. CDR3 bases: TGTGCCAGCAGCTTATGGCCTAGCGGGGCCCAAGAGACCCAGTACTTC.

The chain combines TRBV15 with TRBJ2-1; D unclear. Germline CDR1 is LNHNV and CDR2 is YYDKDF (reference sequence). V lost 3 bases, J lost 8 bases, and 11 bases lay in between. This CDR3 has 13 amino acids. CDR3 nucleotide sequence: TGTGCCACCAGCAGTACCACCACCCATGAGCAGTTCTTC. It specifies CATSSTTTHEQFF.

This clone was observed a few times. V is TRBV5-1 and J is TRBJ2-1; the match to TRBD2 covers 7 bases. Trimming removed 0 bases from V and 5 bases from J; junction bases left unmatched: 14. The CDR3 has 18 residues. In germline, CDR1 is SGHRS, CDR2 YFSETQ. The DNA of the CDR3 is TGCGCCAGCAGCTTGGAAGGGGTAGAGGGAGCGGGGAACAATGAGCAGTTCTTC. It codes for CASSLEGVEGAGNNEQFF.

The chain has TRBV27 and TRBJ2-7, with 13 bases identical to TRBD2. The V segment lost 8 bases and the J segment 2 bases; nucleotides outside the gene matches: 6. The CDR3 is 15 residues long. CDR1 MNHEY and CDR2 SMNVEV come from the germline V gene (reference sequence). CDR3 region: CASWTSGRPTYEQYF. For the CDR3, the DNA is TGTGCCAGCTGGACTAGCGGGAGACCCACCTACGAGCAGTACTTC.

CDR3 in DNA: TGTGCCAGCAGTGATCTCTTCTGGCGTATCACCTTC. Translating gives CASSDLFWRITF. V usage is TRBV6-1 and J usage is TRBJ1-2; D gene ambiguous. V was cut by 3 bases and J by 13 bases, with 15 bases left in between. From germline, CDR1 is MNHNS and CDR2 SASEGT. The CDR3 covers 12 residues.